A selection of T cell receptor beta chains follows, all from one sample in a study of CD8 T cells in ankylosing spondylitis. Via MiXCR, TCRdb re-called the 5' RACE reads, giving one row per CDR3 protein. The table records 150,000 to 250,000 distinct CDR3 sequences, over 10% of them present only once. Sequenced sample: blood, either unsorted or a sorted T cell fraction (not recorded which). The receptors here all came from a male donor with ankylosing spondylitis or in good health (not recorded which). The CDR3 runs from the conserved cysteine through the conserved F or W. A D gene is named only where the DNA matches it firmly. Rows may omit the clone size; those that give it use once, few, many or a size class.

D	V	size	J	DNA	CDR3
-	TRBV12-3/TRBV12-4	few	TRBJ1-2	TGTGCTGCTAGGGGACCCACTCTAGGCTACACCTTC	CAARGPTLGYTF
-	TRBV5-1	many	TRBJ1-1	TGCGCCAGCAGCTTTTCAGGAGGGACTGAAGCTTTCTTT	CASSFSGGTEAFF
TRBD2	TRBV7-2	few	TRBJ2-1	TGTGCCAGCAGCCCCCTGACAGCGGGGAACAATGAGCAGTTCTTC	CASSPLTAGNNEQFF
TRBD1	TRBV27	-	TRBJ1-1	TGTGCCAGCAGTTTAAGGTTAAGGGGGCGGGATGAAGCTTTCTTT	CASSLRLRGRDEAFF
-	TRBV5-1	many	TRBJ1-1	TGCGCCAGCAGCCCTGGAGCAGGGGCTGAAGCTTTCTTT	CASSPGAGAEAFF
TRBD2	TRBV4-1	few	TRBJ2-1	TGCGCCAGCAGCCAAGGGAGGTGGGAGGGTTCCTACAATGAGCAGTTCTTC	CASSQGRWEGSYNEQFF
-	TRBV12-3/TRBV12-4	few	TRBJ2-2	TGTGCCAGCAGTTTAGCGGGGGGGCCCGGCGGGGAGCTGTTTTTT	CASSLAGGPGGELFF
TRBD1	TRBV25-1	-	TRBJ1-5	TGTGCCAGCGGGACAGAACACAATCAGCCCCAGCATTTT	CASGTEHNQPQHF
-	TRBV12-3/TRBV12-4	-	TRBJ1-1	TGTGCCAGCCGCCATAATCCAGGGGAAACTGAAGCTTTCTTT	CASRHNPGETEAFF
-	TRBV5-1	few	TRBJ2-3	TGCGCCAGCAGCTTGCTCCCGATTGCAGATACGCAGTATTTT	CASSLLPIADTQYF
TRBD2	TRBV25-1	-	TRBJ2-3	TGTGCCAGCAGTCCCCCAGCGGGGAACACAGATACGCAGTATTTT	CASSPPAGNTDTQYF
-	TRBV7-9	-	TRBJ2-3	TGTGCCAGCAGACGTACTACTTCCGAGGCAGATACGCAGTATTTT	CASRRTTSEADTQYF
-	TRBV7-9	-	TRBJ1-4	TGTGCCAGCAGCCTGGGGCCTCAGGGGACTAATGAAAAACTGTTTTTT	CASSLGPQGTNEKLFF
-	TRBV5-1	many	TRBJ2-1	TGCGCCAGCAGCTTGGAAGGTGTGGTTGAGCAGTTCTTC	CASSLEGVVEQFF
TRBD2	TRBV20-1	few	TRBJ2-1	TGCAGTGCTAGACTAGCGGGAGGGTTAAGGGATGAGCAGTTCTTC	CSARLAGGLRDEQFF
-	TRBV19	few	TRBJ1-1	TGTGCCAGCGCGTCCCCAGGCACTGAAGCTTTCTTT	CASASPGTEAFF
-	TRBV5-1	-	TRBJ1-1	TGCGCCAGCAGCGCCTGGGGGATGGGGACTGAAGCTTTCTTT	CASSAWGMGTEAFF
-	TRBV6-1	-	TRBJ2-1	TGTGCCAGCAGGTCTGTCTCCGACTCCTACAATGAGCAGTTCTTC	CASRSVSDSYNEQFF
-	TRBV11-2	few	TRBJ2-3	TGTGCCAGCAGCCCGCTGGGGGGGCAGTGGCGAACGCAGTATTTT	CASSPLGGQWRTQYF
TRBD2	TRBV4-2	few	TRBJ2-7	TGTGCCAGCAGCCAAGAATCAGGTGGAGCGGGGAACTTCTACGAGCAGTACTTC	CASSQESGGAGNFYEQYF
-	TRBV7-6	-	TRBJ2-7	TGTGCCAGCAGCTACAGGGACTACTACGAGCAGTACTTC	CASSYRDYYEQYF
TRBD2	TRBV6-2/TRBV6-3	-	TRBJ2-3	TGTGCCAGCAGTTATTCCAATCGACTAGCGGGGGACACAGATACGCAGTATTTT	CASSYSNRLAGDTDTQYF
-	TRBV20-1	-	TRBJ1-5	TGCAGTATTGTGGGCGCTGGGGACAATCAGCCCCAGCATTTT	CSIVGAGDNQPQHF
-	TRBV5-1	-	TRBJ1-1	TGCGCCAGCAGCTCCCGGGGGAGCAACACTGAAGCTTTCTTT	CASSSRGSNTEAFF
TRBD1	TRBV4-1	-	TRBJ2-7	TGCGCCAGCAGCCTAGGGACAGGGGGCAGGTACGAGCAGTACTTC	CASSLGTGGRYEQYF
-	TRBV5-1	many	TRBJ1-1	TGCGCCAGCAGCTTGGATAACACTGAAGCTTTCTTT	CASSLDNTEAFF
TRBD2	TRBV20-1	-	TRBJ2-1	TGCAGTGCTAGAGATTCCACCCATAGCGGGGTCTACAATGAGCAGTTCTTC	CSARDSTHSGVYNEQFF
-	TRBV6-1	few	TRBJ2-7	TGTGCCAGCACCTTGGCCAGGGCCGGGGGCGAGCAGTACTTC	CASTLARAGGEQYF
TRBD2	TRBV6-2/TRBV6-3	-	TRBJ2-7	TGTGCCAGCAGTTACCTAGCGGGAGGGCCGGACGAGCAGTACTTC	CASSYLAGGPDEQYF
-	TRBV12-3/TRBV12-4	few	TRBJ1-1	TGTGCCAGCAGTTTAGGAAAATTGACTGAAGCTTTCTTT	CASSLGKLTEAFF
TRBD1	TRBV4-1	-	TRBJ2-2	TGCGCCAGCAGCCCACCGCCCGGGACAGGGGCCCACCAGGACGGGGAGCTGTTTTTT	CASSPPPGTGAHQDGELFF
-	TRBV27	-	TRBJ2-3	TGTGCCAGCAGTTTCGGACCGGGCCTCAGGCAAAATACGCAGTATTTT	CASSFGPGLRQNTQYF
-	TRBV13	many	TRBJ2-6	TGTGCCAGCAGCACGCTGGGTCCAGGGGCCAACGTCCTGACTTTC	CASSTLGPGANVLTF
TRBD1	TRBV5-6	-	TRBJ1-5	TGTGCCAGCAGCTTCGGACAGGGGAGGCAGCCCCAGCATTTT	CASSFGQGRQPQHF
TRBD2	TRBV7-9	many	TRBJ2-1	TGTGCCAGCAGCCCCACTAGCGGTATCTACAATGAGCAGTTCTTC	CASSPTSGIYNEQFF
-	TRBV4-2	many	TRBJ2-2	TGTGCCAGCAGCCCTTCGGGCCCGCTCCCCACCGGGGAGCTGTTTTTT	CASSPSGPLPTGELFF
-	TRBV11-2	-	TRBJ2-7	TGTGCCAGCAGCCCCCAGGGGCTCGAGCAGTACTTC	CASSPQGLEQYF
-	TRBV4-1	many	TRBJ1-2	TGCGCCAGCAGCCATACGCTCCCCAACTATGGCTACACCTTC	CASSHTLPNYGYTF
TRBD1	TRBV20-1	-	TRBJ2-7	TGCAGTGCTAGAGAGGACAGGGGCTACGAGCAGTACTTC	CSAREDRGYEQYF
TRBD2	TRBV20-1	few	TRBJ2-7	TGCAGTGCTCCGACTAGCGGGAGATCCTACGAGCAGTACTTC	CSAPTSGRSYEQYF
-	TRBV5-1	-	TRBJ2-7	TGCGCCAGCAGCTTGGCCAAAGGGTACGAGCAGTACTTC	CASSLAKGYEQYF
TRBD1	TRBV4-1	many	TRBJ1-3	TGCGCCAGCAGCCTCGACAGGGGTCGTGGAAACACCATATATTTT	CASSLDRGRGNTIYF
-	TRBV19	-	TRBJ2-2	TGTGCCAGTACCCGGGGGCGGCGGGAGCTGTTTTTT	CASTRGRRELFF
-	TRBV27	-	TRBJ2-7	TGTGCCAGCAGTACCCGGGTCACGAACTGGTACGAGCAGTACTTC	CASSTRVTNWYEQYF
-	TRBV28	-	TRBJ2-1	TGTGCCAGCAAACTTGGAGGGGCCTATGAGCAGTTCTTC	CASKLGGAYEQFF
-	TRBV5-6	few	TRBJ2-1	TGTGCCAGCTTAGGACTTCCTGCCGTGAGCTCCTACAATGAGCAGTTCTTC	CASLGLPAVSSYNEQFF
-	TRBV12-3/TRBV12-4	-	TRBJ2-7	TGTGCCAGCAGTCGAGGAGGGATCTCCTACGAGCAGTACTTC	CASSRGGISYEQYF
TRBD2	TRBV29-1	-	TRBJ2-1	TGCAGCGTTGAGGGTGGGGATTGGACTAGCGGGAGCAATGAGCAGTTCTTC	CSVEGGDWTSGSNEQFF
TRBD2	TRBV2	-	TRBJ2-1	TGTGCCAGCAGCGCCGGACTAGCGGCAATGTACAATGAGCAGTTCTTC	CASSAGLAAMYNEQFF
TRBD2	TRBV4-1	-	TRBJ2-1	TGCGCCAGCAGTATGGGCGGCGGGGGCAATGAGCAGTTCTTC	CASSMGGGGNEQFF
-	TRBV11-2	-	TRBJ2-5	TGTGCCAGCAGCCACGTTTGGGGGGAGGCCCAAGAGACCCAGTACTTC	CASSHVWGEAQETQYF
-	TRBV7-9	many	TRBJ2-3	TGTGCCAGCAGCTTCCCTGGGGATACGCAGTATTTT	CASSFPGDTQYF
TRBD2	TRBV7-9	many	TRBJ2-1	TGTGCCAGCAGCTCTACTAGCGGGCTTTACAATGAGCAGTTCTTC	CASSSTSGLYNEQFF
-	TRBV29-1	many	TRBJ2-3	TGCAGCGTTGCGCGGGAAACAGATACGCAGTATTTT	CSVARETDTQYF
TRBD1	TRBV11-2	-	TRBJ2-7	TGTGCCAGCAGCTTAGATCGGGACAGGACCTACGAGCAGTACTTC	CASSLDRDRTYEQYF
TRBD1	TRBV2	few	TRBJ2-3	TGTGCCAGCAGTGAAGCGCTACAGGGGGCATATACGCAGTATTTT	CASSEALQGAYTQYF
TRBD2	TRBV29-1	few	TRBJ2-3	TGCAGCGTTGAAGATCTTACTAGCGGGGGTCCTAGCACAGATACGCAGTATTTT	CSVEDLTSGGPSTDTQYF